These 15 T cell receptor beta chains share one sample of origin, sequenced in a study of T cell responses to AZD1222 COVID-19 vaccine (dated by TCRdb to about 2021). The sample's time point label, decoded: baseline before first vaccination. Libraries came from the immunoSEQ multiplex PCR assay. This immuneACCESS table, as held by TCRdb, lists in-frame sequences with V and J called but not all clones. Of the missing ones, under half trace to an unresolved V gene in checked studies; the others have no known cause. The sample table shows under 200,000 clones, and about 88% are seen once. The ten largest clones represent roughly 5.5% of the sample. The starting material was peripheral blood, obtained on day 0 of AZD1222 vaccination. The receptor set was obtained from an adult in good health.

The V gene is TRBV7-9, the J gene TRBJ2-7; 7 nucleotides align to TRBD1. Germline V gene sequence: CDR1 SEHNR, CDR2 FQNEAQ (reference sequence). CDR3 length: 13 residues. V lost 2 bases to trimming and J lost 12 bases; unmatched junction nucleotides: 10. The CDR3 coding sequence is TGTGCCAGCAGCTTAAAAAACACAGGGGAAGGGTACTTC. Its protein is CASSLKNTGEGYF.

This clone showed up just once. One end of the junction does not line up with germline, which may come from a read error. This chain links TRBV7-7 with TRBJ2-3; 8 nucleotides align to TRBD1. Per the germline V gene, CDR1 is SSHAT and CDR2 is FNYEAQ (reference sequence). The CDR3 contains 15 residues. The CDR3 loop reads CASSLGQAEADTQYF. For the CDR3, the DNA is TGTGCTAGCAGCCTGGGACAGGCAGAAGCAGATACGCAGTATTTT.

V gene TRBV25-1 combines with J gene TRBJ2-1; 11 bases fit TRBD2. Germline-derived CDR1 and CDR2 are MGHDK and SYGVNS. Trimming cost V 8 bases and J 7 bases; bases outside gene matches: 7. The CDR3 spans 14 residues. Here the CDR3 reads CASGLTSGVNEQFF. The CDR3 nucleotides are TGTGCCAGCGGATTGACTAGCGGGGTAAATGAGCAGTTCTTC.

The genes are TRBV5-1 and TRBJ1-2, with 8 bases lining up with TRBD1. The length of the CDR3 is 12 residues. The V segment lost 4 bases and the J segment 7 bases; nucleotides outside the gene matches: 3. Germline CDR1 is SGHRS and CDR2 is YFSETQ. The CDR3, as DNA: TGCGCCAGCAGCCCCGGACAGGGTGGCTACACCTTC. This encodes CASSPGQGGYTF.

The chain couples TRBV9 to TRBJ1-3; 7 bases fit TRBD1. This CDR3 contains 16 residues. The germline V gene has CDR1 SGDLS and CDR2 YYNGEE. Unmatched junction bases numbered 7, after V lost 4 bases and J lost 0 bases. The CDR3 DNA follows: TGTGCCAGCAGCTTGACCAGGGGGACCTCTGGAAACACCATATATTTT. Its protein product is CASSLTRGTSGNTIYF.

The V call is TRBV12-3 or TRBV12-4, the J call TRBJ2-5, with 7 nucleotides matching TRBD1. The CDR3 consists of 12 residues. Losses at the gene ends were 8 bases for V and 2 bases for J; bases not matched to a gene: 2. The CDR3 DNA reads TGTGCCAGCGGGGGACAGCAAGAGACCCAGTACTTC. Residues: CASGGQQETQYF.

The V call is TRBV3-1 (or the pseudogene TRBV3-2), the J call TRBJ2-5; 9 nucleotides agree with TRBD1. The V and J ends lost 4 bases and 6 bases, in that order; junction bases with no gene match: 9. The CDR3 runs 15 residues. CDR1 and CDR2 from the germline V gene are LGHDT and YNNKEL (reference sequence). CDR3 amino acids: CASSRVGTGMKTQYF. CDR3 DNA sequence: TGTGCCAGCAGCCGGGTAGGGACAGGGATGAAGACCCAGTACTTC.

The chain combines TRBV28 with TRBJ1-2, with TRBD1 matching over 7 bases. Germline CDR1 is MDHEN and CDR2 is SYDVKM. CDR3 length equals 13 residues. The trim removed 3 bases at V and 8 bases at J, leaving 6 bases unmatched. Written as DNA, the CDR3 is TGTGCCAGCAGTTTCCCCGGGACAGTCGGCTACACCTTC. It encodes CASSFPGTVGYTF.

This clone has a handful of counts. The V gene is TRBV19, the J gene TRBJ1-2; D call uncertain. The CDR3 has 11 amino acids. Trimming stripped 3 bases from V and 8 bases from J, with 7 bases between. Germline V CDR1 and CDR2: LNHDA, SQIVND (reference sequence). The CDR3 DNA reads TGTGCCAGTAGTATCTCAGAAGGCTACACCTTC. Protein sequence: CASSISEGYTF.

CDR3 nucleotides: TGCGCCAGCAGCCAAGAGGTTAATGCCCGGACTGGAAACACCATATATTTT. As protein: CASSQEVNARTGNTIYF. The rearrangement uses TRBV4-3 and TRBJ1-3; no clear D. CDR1 and CDR2 (germline): LGHNA, YSLEER. CDR3 size: 17 residues. V was trimmed by 0 bases and J by 2 bases, leaving 14 bases between them.

V is TRBV2 and J is TRBJ2-7; possibly TRBD2 for D (6 bases). V dropped 6 bases and J dropped 3 bases, with 15 bases sitting between them. The CDR3 consists of 14 residues. The germline V gene encodes CDR1 SNHLY and CDR2 FYNNEI. The CDR3 loop reads CASRRSGLFYEQYF. CDR3 sequence (DNA): TGTGCCAGCAGAAGATCGGGACTCTTCTACGAGCAGTACTTC.

J is TRBJ1-1 and V is TRBV28, with D hard to call. Germline-derived CDR1 and CDR2 are MDHEN and SYDVKM. There are 14 residues in the CDR3. V was trimmed by 5 bases and J by 6 bases, leaving 16 bases between them. CDR3 nucleotide sequence: TGTGCCAGCAGTCCTCCGCGGAGGGCCCCTGAAGCTTTCTTT. Translated: CASSPPRRAPEAFF.

The rearrangement links TRBV6-5 to TRBJ1-1, with D possibly TRBD1 on 5 matching bases. The CDR3 has 13 amino acids. Per germline, CDR1 MNHEY and CDR2 SVGAGI. Trimming stripped 9 bases from V and 3 bases from J, with 14 bases between. The CDR3 coding sequence is TGTGCCAGTTCAACCATGGGGGACACTGAAGCTTTCTTT. Its translation is CASSTMGDTEAFF.

The chain recombines TRBV9 with TRBJ1-2, with D possibly being TRBD1 (5 bases). The CDR3 runs to 15 residues. With 3 bases removed from V and 0 bases from J, the gap between germline ends came to 12 bases. CDR1 SGDLS and CDR2 YYNGEE come from the germline V gene. In DNA, the CDR3 is TGTGCCAGCAGCGGTCCTCGGGGGGCTAACTATGGCTACACCTTC. Translation gives CASSGPRGANYGYTF.

A single count supports this clone. V is TRBV4-1 and J is TRBJ1-5; D unresolved. V lost 2 bases and J lost 7, with 12 bases in between. Per germline, CDR1 MGHRA and CDR2 YSYEKL. The CDR3 contains 14 residues. Here the CDR3 reads CASSQPWIGQPQHF. The CDR3 region has the DNA TGCGCCAGCAGCCAACCATGGATCGGACAGCCCCAGCATTTT.